The rows below give T cell receptor beta chains drawn from one sample of a study of T cell responses to AZD1222 COVID-19 vaccine. Here immunoSEQ multiplex PCR was the method, and the copy in TCRdb shows in-frame clones only, minus some. The sample contains about 100,000 clones, 93% of which appear only once. This specimen was peripheral blood, taken on day 0 of AZD1222 vaccination. These TCRs come from an adult in good health. Both conserved end residues are part of each CDR3. D genes are given only for firm matches. The size entry is marked missing in some rows and otherwise reads once, few, many or a size class.

NA | TRBD2 | TRBJ2-1 | TRBV19 | CASSKLRASGRSPGYNEQFF | TGTGCCAGTAGTAAACTTAGGGCCAGCGGGAGGTCGCCCGGATACAATGAGCAGTTCTTC
NA | TRBD1 | TRBJ1-2 | TRBV19 | CASSIAGQLYGYTF | TGTGCCAGTAGTATAGCGGGACAGCTCTATGGCTACACCTTC
NA | NA | TRBJ2-2 | TRBV6-6 | CASSYEGELFF | TGTGCCAGCAGTTACGAAGGGGAGCTGTTTTTT
once | TRBD2 | TRBJ2-1 | TRBV5-6 | CASSLDRTSGYNEQFF | TGTGCCAGCAGCTTGGACCGAACTAGCGGGTACAATGAGCAGTTCTTC
NA | NA | TRBJ1-2 | TRBV2 | CASSESRDYGYTF | TGTGCCAGCAGTGAATCCCGGGACTATGGCTACACCTTC
NA | NA | TRBJ2-7 | TRBV28 | CASSLTRTFYEQYF | TGTGCCAGCAGTTTAACCAGAACATTCTACGAGCAGTACTTC
once | TRBD1 | TRBJ2-7 | TRBV18 | CASSPGQGAYEQYF | TGTGCCAGCTCACCTGGACAGGGGGCCTACGAGCAGTACTTC
NA | TRBD1 | TRBJ2-5 | TRBV5-1 | CASSQGDRSQETQYF | TGCGCCAGCAGCCAGGGGGACAGATCACAAGAGACCCAGTACTTC
NA | NA | TRBJ2-3 | TRBV12-3/TRBV12-4 | CASIGGYTDTQYF | TGTGCCAGCATTGGAGGGTACACAGATACGCAGTATTTT
NA | NA | TRBJ1-1 | TRBV30 | CASTGRTTEAFF | TGTGCCTCTACAGGGAGGACCACTGAAGCTTTCTTT
NA | NA | TRBJ1-5 | TRBV6-5 | CASGSGQPQHF | TGTGCCAGCGGGTCGGGTCAGCCCCAGCATTTT
NA | NA | TRBJ2-3 | TRBV2 | CASSPRAERDTQYF | TGTGCCAGCAGTCCCCGGGCAGAAAGAGATACGCAGTATTTT
NA | TRBD2 | TRBJ2-3 | TRBV9 | CASSATSGKADTQYF | TGTGCCAGCAGCGCGACTAGCGGGAAAGCAGATACGCAGTATTTT
NA | NA | TRBJ2-7 | TRBV7-9 | CASSPNYEQYF | TGTGCCAGCAGCCCCAACTACGAGCAGTACTTC
NA | TRBD1 | TRBJ1-5 | TRBV18 | CASSRGAGGHQPQHF | TGTGCCAGCTCACGTGGGGCAGGGGGGCATCAGCCCCAGCATTTT
NA | TRBD1 | TRBJ2-5 | TRBV7-9 | CASSTGTGMETQYF | TGTGCCAGCAGCACCGGGACAGGGATGGAGACCCAGTACTTC
NA | TRBD1 | TRBJ1-1 | TRBV6-5 | CASSPRVQGAPEAFF | TGTGCCAGCAGTCCCAGAGTTCAGGGGGCTCCTGAAGCTTTCTTT
NA | NA | TRBJ1-1 | TRBV5-8 | CASSLVVSTAVNTEAFF | TGTGCCAGCAGCTTGGTAGTGTCGACAGCAGTGAACACTGAAGCTTTCTTT
NA | NA | TRBJ1-1 | TRBV5-1 | CASSRGSLGNTEAFF | TGCGCCAGCAGCCGTGGGAGTCTCGGGAACACTGAAGCTTTCTTT
NA | NA | TRBJ2-1 | TRBV10-1 | CASSAAGVHNEQFF | TGCGCCAGCAGTGCAGCGGGTGTACACAATGAGCAGTTCTTC
NA | TRBD1 | TRBJ1-4 | TRBV18 | CASSKDRGEKLFF | TGTGCCAGCTCAAAGGACAGGGGTGAAAAACTGTTTTTT
NA | NA | TRBJ2-1 | TRBV28 | CASSLPGRPYNEQFF | TGTGCCAGCAGTTTACCCGGGCGGCCCTACAATGAGCAGTTCTTC
NA | NA | TRBJ1-5 | TRBV9 | CASSVGRAPGPQHF | TGTGCCAGCAGCGTTGGCAGGGCTCCGGGTCCCCAGCATTTT
once | NA | TRBJ1-2 | TRBV2 | CASSARVVDGYTF | TGTGCCAGCAGTGCGCGGGTGGTGGATGGCTACACCTTC
NA | TRBD2 | TRBJ2-7 | TRBV7-2 | CASSPWTSGNYEQYF | TGTGCCAGCAGTCCTTGGACTAGCGGGAACTACGAGCAGTACTTC
NA | TRBD1 | TRBJ1-3 | TRBV2 | CASTGGAGNTIYF | TGTGCCAGCACAGGGGGAGCTGGAAACACCATATATTTT
NA | NA | TRBJ2-3 | TRBV7-3 | CASSLTRHTDTQYF | TGTGCCAGCAGCTTAACCCGACACACAGATACGCAGTATTTT
NA | NA | TRBJ2-1 | TRBV5-4 | CASSTVTGNEQFF | TGTGCCAGCAGTACGGTCACCGGCAATGAGCAGTTCTTC
NA | TRBD1 | TRBJ2-3 | TRBV30 | CAWAGTGAPDTQYF | TGTGCCTGGGCCGGGACAGGGGCCCCAGATACGCAGTATTTT
many | NA | TRBJ1-1 | TRBV18 | CASSPTGRGSNTEAFF | TGTGCCAGCTCACCGACTGGTAGGGGCTCGAACACTGAAGCTTTCTTT
few | NA | TRBJ1-1 | TRBV10-2 | CAIRSNRAASAAFF | TGCGCCATACGATCTAACAGGGCCGCCAGCGCGGCTTTCTTT
NA | TRBD1 | TRBJ2-7 | TRBV6-5 | CASTWDRGGLEQYF | TGTGCCAGCACCTGGGACAGGGGAGGTCTCGAGCAGTACTTC
NA | NA | TRBJ2-4 | TRBV18 | CASSPPGVPGNIQYF | TGTGCCAGCTCACCACCGGGGGTTCCAGGGAACATTCAGTACTTC
NA | TRBD2 | TRBJ2-1 | TRBV12-5 | CASGTSGMNEQFF | TGTGCTAGTGGCACTAGCGGGATGAATGAGCAGTTCTTC
NA | NA | TRBJ2-5 | TRBV7-9 | CASSSVGVETQYF | TGTGCCAGCAGCTCGGTAGGAGTAGAGACCCAGTACTTC
NA | TRBD1 | TRBJ1-1 | TRBV7-2 | CASSLVGQRGAFF | TGTGCCAGCAGCTTAGTGGGACAGCGGGGAGCTTTCTTT
NA | NA | TRBJ1-3 | TRBV27 | CASRPQGPSGNTIYF | TGTGCCAGCAGGCCCCAGGGGCCCTCTGGAAACACCATATATTTT
NA | TRBD1 | TRBJ1-2 | TRBV15 | CATSRDGGTGRGYTF | TGTGCCACCAGCAGAGATGGCGGGACAGGTCGCGGCTACACCTTC
NA | NA | TRBJ1-2 | TRBV18 | CASSPLVREGYGYTF | TGTGCCAGCTCACCATTAGTGCGCGAGGGATATGGCTACACCTTC
many | NA | TRBJ2-1 | TRBV11-1 | CASSQGSSAYNEQFF | TGTGCCAGCAGCCAGGGGTCGTCAGCCTACAATGAGCAGTTCTTC
few | NA | TRBJ1-5 | TRBV27 | CASSPDIFRPQHF | TGTGCCAGCAGTCCGGATATCTTTCGGCCCCAGCATTTT
NA | NA | TRBJ1-1 | TRBV9 | CASSASRGRVVTEAFF | TGTGCCAGCAGCGCATCAAGGGGACGAGTTGTCACTGAAGCTTTCTTT
NA | NA | TRBJ1-1 | TRBV15 | CATSRDRSGTEAFF | TGTGCCACCAGCAGAGACAGGTCGGGCACTGAAGCTTTCTTT
NA | NA | TRBJ1-3 | TRBV7-9 | CASSLGVPGNTIYF | TGTGCCAGCAGCTTAGGAGTTCCGGGAAACACCATATATTTT
once | NA | TRBJ1-1 | TRBV2 | CAQQRGQFSEAFF | TGTGCCCAGCAACGAGGACAGTTCTCTGAAGCTTTCTTT
NA | TRBD2 | TRBJ2-3 | TRBV10-3 | CAISDSSGTEDTQYF | TGTGCCATCAGTGATAGTAGCGGGACGGAAGATACGCAGTATTTT
NA | NA | TRBJ2-1 | TRBV9 | CASSVVEGGGEQFF | TGTGCCAGCAGCGTAGTTGAGGGAGGGGGTGAGCAGTTCTTC
NA | TRBD1 | TRBJ2-7 | TRBV4-1 | CASSQGGQGVYYEQYF | TGCGCCAGCAGCCAGGGCGGACAGGGGGTCTACTACGAGCAGTACTTC